This T cell receptor beta chain appears in the sequencing data of a study of T cells in Graves' hyperthyroidism and ophthalmopathy. Study-wide findings and caveats: Blood also contained most expanded thyroid clonotypes above 0.001.

This clonotype was seen ten or more times. What it recognizes is unknown. Patients showing uncontrolled infection, other autoimmune disease, pregnancy or lactation were ineligible. Isolation of PBMCs was performed on 10 ml fresh peripheral blood. With V trimmed by 7 bases and J by 8 bases, 14 bases remained unmatched. The CDR3 contains 15 residues. Per the germline V gene, CDR1 is MNHEY and CDR2 is SMNVEV (reference sequence). RNA transcripts served as the template for amplifying TCR beta CDR3 regions. Initially, a first-round RT-PCR of the TCR CDR3 employed the HTBI primer set. TCRdb reprocessed the multiplex PCR reads via MiXCR and lists one record per CDR3 protein. The sample has about 590,000 distinct CDR3 sequences; more than 15% are singletons.

Material for sequencing was blood. The genes are TRBV27 and TRBJ2-1, with 7 bases fitting TRBD2. The source is a woman in her twenties or thirties with Graves' hyperthyroidism. The CDR3 here is CASNYPAGRVDEQFF. The CDR3 region has the DNA TGTGCCAGCAATTACCCAGCGGGGAGGGTCGATGAGCAGTTCTTC.